What follows are 30 T cell receptor beta chains derived from one specimen sequenced in a study of Graves' ophthalmopathy and Graves' hyperthyroidism. Beta-chain TCR CDR3 regions were amplified from RNA transcripts. HTBI primers primed a first-round RT-PCR, and a second-round multiplex PCR followed. TCRdb independently ran MiXCR on the multiplex PCR reads; one entry per CDR3 protein. The sample shows about 390,000 distinct CDR3 sequences, approximately 18% of them seen only once. The sequenced material came from peripheral blood. These receptors all stem from an adult woman with stable Graves' hyperthyroidism.

At least ten counts were recorded for this clonotype. This rearrangement joins TRBV28 to TRBJ1-1; no clear D. Germline loops: CDR1 MDHEN, CDR2 SYDVKM. The CDR3 covers 14 residues. Between the trimmed V and J ends, which lost 5 bases and 8 bases, there was a span of 18 bases. DNA for the CDR3: TGTGCCAGCAGTGGGGTCGAGGGAAGAGCGGAAGCTTTCTTT. Its translation: CASSGVEGRAEAFF.

This clonotype has a count of ten or more. The J gene is TRBJ2-7, the V gene TRBV12-3 or TRBV12-4; 9 bases fit TRBD1. CDR3 length: 15 amino acids. Germline trimming cut 5 bases from V and 7 bases from J; bases unmatched to any gene: 12. CDR3 protein: CASSDGTGNVYEQYF. The CDR3 DNA reads TGTGCCAGCAGTGATGGGACAGGGAATGTGTATGAGCAGTACTTC.

This clonotype was seen at least ten times. V gene TRBV4-2 combines with J gene TRBJ1-2, with a weak D call TRBD1 (5 bases). With 0 bases removed from V and 4 bases from J, the gap between germline ends came to 12 bases. The CDR3 runs to 15 residues. The germline V gene has CDR1 LGHNA and CDR2 YNFKEQ. CDR3 amino acids: CASSQDPTGLYGYTF. Here the CDR3 DNA reads TGTGCCAGCAGCCAAGACCCCACAGGCCTCTATGGCTACACCTTC.

Only a few counts were recorded for this clonotype. The CDR3 region has the DNA TGTGCCAGCAGCTTTAACAGGGATGTGTCCTACGAGCAGTACTTC. It is translated as CASSFNRDVSYEQYF. This sequence joins TRBV11-1 and TRBJ2-7; D may be TRBD1 (6 bases). Germline-derived CDR1 and CDR2 are SGHAT and FQDESV (reference sequence). With 3 bases removed from V and 1 base from J, the gap between germline ends came to 13 bases. The length of the CDR3 is 15 residues.

As to this clonotype: This may come from a read error, since a much larger clone is one base off. V usage is TRBV18 and J usage is TRBJ2-5; tentative D call: TRBD1 (5 bases). The CDR3 sequence is 16 residues long. CDR1 KGHSH and CDR2 LQKENI come from the germline V gene. DNA for the CDR3: TGTGCCAGCTCACCACCCTCGGGCAGGGCCCAAGAGACCGAGTACTTC. Its protein product is CASSPPSGRAQETEYF.

In this sample, this clonotype turned up many times. The chain links TRBV28 to TRBJ2-7; D is ambiguous. The CDR3 has 16 amino acids. V shed 1 base and J shed 0 bases, with 13 bases lying between them. In germline, CDR1 is MDHEN, CDR2 SYDVKM. The CDR3 DNA reads as TGTGCCAGCAGTTTATTGGCGGATTTGAGCTCCTACGAGCAGTACTTC. This gives the protein CASSLLADLSSYEQYF.

This clonotype showed up many times. The chain joins TRBV30 to TRBJ2-2; 10 nucleotides agree with TRBD2. V was pared by 5 bases and J by 6 bases, with 3 bases of the junction left unmatched. Germline loops: CDR1 GTSNPN, CDR2 SVGIG (reference sequence). The CDR3 sequence is 13 residues long. CDR3 sequence (DNA): TGTGCCTGGTGGAGCGGGAGGGCCGGGGAGCTGTTTTTT. It yields the protein CAWWSGRAGELFF.

This clonotype was counted ten times or more. DNA for the CDR3: TGCAGCGTTTGGACAGTACCACGAAACTATGGCTACACCTTC. Translation: CSVWTVPRNYGYTF. The chain uses TRBV29-1 and TRBJ1-2; weak D call: TRBD1 (6 bases). The length of the CDR3 is 14 residues. Germline values: CDR1 SQVTM, CDR2 ANQGSEA. V was pared by 5 bases and J by 2 bases, with 15 bases between.

This clonotype has at least ten counts. This chain uses TRBV20-1 with TRBJ1-2, with D maybe TRBD1 (5 bases). With 2 bases removed from V and 4 bases from J, the gap between germline ends came to 8 bases. CDR1 and CDR2 (germline): DFQATT, SNEGSKA (reference sequence). This CDR3 contains 12 residues. For the CDR3, the DNA is TGCAGTGCTAGACTCGGGGGCTATGGCTACACCTTC. Its translation: CSARLGGYGYTF.

This clonotype was counted ten times or more. The chain joins TRBV7-8 to TRBJ1-1; 10 bases are a match to TRBD1. CDR1 and CDR2 (germline): SGHVS, FQNEAQ. V trimming: 5 bases; J trimming: 5 bases; junction bases outside the gene matches: 5. The CDR3 consists of 14 residues. In nucleotides, the CDR3 is TGTGCCAGCAGCCGGACAGGGGGAGATACTGAAGCTTTCTTT. This encodes CASSRTGGDTEAFF.

This clonotype came up many times. The rearrangement uses TRBV2 and TRBJ2-6; D gene uncertain. The V and J ends lost 5 bases and 0 bases respectively, with 8 bases between them. Looked up from germline, CDR1 is SNHLY and CDR2 is FYNNEI. CDR3 length: 15 residues. CDR3 nucleotide sequence: TGTGCCAGCAGTCCAGCGTACTCTGGGGCCAACGTCCTGACTTTC. Encoded protein: CASSPAYSGANVLTF. Using reference TRBV2 and TRBJ2-6 for the parts outside the CDR3, the full variable domain is EPEVTQTPSHQVTQMGQEVILRCVPISNHLYFYWYRQILGQKVEFLVSFYNNEISEKSEIFDDQFSVERPDGSNFTLKIRSTKLEDSAMYFCASSPAYSGANVLTFGAGSRLTVL.

There are many counts of this clonotype. The rearrangement joins TRBV12-3 or TRBV12-4 to TRBJ2-5, with 9 bases lining up with TRBD1. V was pared by 6 bases and J by 4 bases, with 6 bases of the junction left unmatched. CDR3 length equals 14 residues. The CDR3 protein is CASSLGTGRETQYF. The CDR3 bases are TGTGCCAGCAGCTTGGGGACAGGGAGAGAGACCCAGTACTTC.

This clonotype has at least ten counts. The rearrangement joins TRBV6-1 to TRBJ1-2; no firm D call. CDR3 length: 12 residues. With 10 bases removed from V and 3 bases from J, the gap between germline ends came to 12 bases. Germline V gene data show CDR1 as MNHNS and CDR2 as SASEGT. This chain's CDR3 is CATGGSDYGYTF. For the CDR3, the DNA is TGTGCCACCGGAGGGAGTGACTATGGCTACACCTTC.

This clonotype was recorded at least ten times. This sequence joins TRBV6-6 and TRBJ2-7; D tentatively reads TRBD1 or TRBD2 (5 bases each). V was trimmed by 0 bases and J by 10 bases, leaving 13 bases between them. The CDR3 sequence is 13 residues long. Germline CDR1 and CDR2: MNHNY and SVGAGI (reference sequence). The CDR3 spells CASSYSWAGSQYF. CDR3 sequence (DNA): TGTGCCAGCAGTTACTCCTGGGCAGGGAGTCAGTACTTC.

This clonotype was observed many times. The V gene is TRBV4-1, the J gene TRBJ1-3, with unresolved D. The CDR3 runs to 14 residues. Germline V lookup: CDR1 MGHRA, CDR2 YSYEKL. The V end lost 0 bases, the J end lost 4 bases, and 7 bases lay between the germline ends. In DNA form, the CDR3 reads TGCGCCAGCAGCCAAGAAGAGGGAGGAAACACCATATATTTT. Residues: CASSQEEGGNTIYF.

This clonotype was counted ten times or more. The chain joins TRBV19 to TRBJ1-1; tentatively, D is TRBD1 (5 bases). Trimming removed 7 bases at V and 6 bases at J, with 15 bases between. Germline V gene lookup returns CDR1 LNHDA and CDR2 SQIVND (reference sequence). The CDR3 contains 13 residues. CDR3 sequence (DNA): TGTGCCAGTATCAATACAGGCTTCTCTGAAGCTTTCTTT. Its translation is CASINTGFSEAFF.

This clonotype was seen repeatedly, ten times or more. This chain connects TRBV20-1 to TRBJ2-7, with D perhaps TRBD2 (6 bases). Germline CDR1 DFQATT, CDR2 SNEGSKA (reference sequence). Trimming removed 3 bases from V and 4 bases from J, with 16 bases in between. The CDR3 loop spans 14 amino acids. CDR3 DNA sequence: TGCAGTGCTAGGGTGGCGGGGCGAACTTACGAGCAGTACTTC. Translation: CSARVAGRTYEQYF.

The chain employs TRBV24-1 and TRBJ2-2; D not resolved. V dropped 0 bases and J dropped 2 bases, with 9 bases sitting between them. The CDR3 extends over 16 amino acids. Germline loops: CDR1 KGHDR, CDR2 SFDVKD. The CDR3 loop reads CATSDLVTYNTGELFF. In DNA form, the CDR3 reads TGTGCCACCAGTGATTTGGTAACCTACAACACCGGGGAGCTGTTTTTT.

This clonotype was observed at least ten times. The V call is TRBV7-2, the J call TRBJ2-7; 7 bases map to TRBD2. Per germline, CDR1 SGHTA and CDR2 FQGNSA. This CDR3 has 15 residues. Losses at the gene ends were 0 bases for V and 0 bases for J; bases not matched to a gene: 2. The CDR3 loop reads CASSLASGGSYEQYF. CDR3 in DNA: TGTGCCAGCAGCTTAGCGTCGGGGGGCTCCTACGAGCAGTACTTC.

This clonotype was counted a single time. This chain links TRBV6-1 with TRBJ1-2; unclear D gene. V dropped 2 bases and J dropped 2 bases, with 15 bases sitting between them. CDR1 is MNHNS, CDR2 SASEGT, per germline. The CDR3 consists of 16 residues. CDR3 residues: CASSESWAVANYGYTF. The CDR3 DNA reads as TGTGCCAGCAGTGAATCGTGGGCTGTTGCGAACTATGGCTACACCTTC.

V and J are TRBV7-9 and TRBJ1-1, with 7 bases identical to TRBD1. The CDR3 is made up of 15 amino acids. V was pared by 4 bases and J by 1 base, with 6 bases of the junction left unmatched. From germline, CDR1 is SEHNR and CDR2 FQNEAQ (reference sequence). The CDR3 DNA reads TGTGCCAGCAGCTCCGGATGGGACAGGAACACTGAAGCTTTCTTT. It codes for CASSSGWDRNTEAFF.

This clonotype has ten or more counts. This chain uses TRBV25-1 with TRBJ1-1; possible D gene TRBD1, 5 bases. This CDR3 is built from 16 residues. Germline V CDR1 and CDR2: MGHDK, SYGVNS. Trimming removed 1 base from V and 1 base from J, with 13 bases in between. The CDR3 coding sequence is TGTGCCAGCAGTGAATCAAGGGGCAGGTCGAACACTGAAGCTTTCTTT. It codes for CASSESRGRSNTEAFF.

The rearrangement uses TRBV2 and TRBJ1-5, with no clear D. The CDR3 contains 13 residues. The V end was cut by 5 bases, the J end by 4 bases, with 9 bases between. Germline-derived CDR1 and CDR2 are SNHLY and FYNNEI. CDR3 nucleotides: TGTGCCAGCAGTCGGCGAATTAATCAGCCCCAGCATTTT. It specifies CASSRRINQPQHF.

At least ten counts were recorded for this clonotype. This rearrangement joins TRBV28 to TRBJ2-2; tentatively, D is TRBD2 (5 bases). CDR1 is MDHEN and CDR2 is SYDVKM in the germline V gene. V was pared by 3 bases and J by 6 bases, with 11 bases between. This CDR3 has 14 amino acids. The CDR3 is CASSFPAEAGELFF. CDR3 sequence (DNA): TGTGCCAGCAGTTTCCCGGCGGAGGCCGGGGAGCTGTTTTTT.

This clonotype was observed many times. This chain joins TRBV6-2 or TRBV6-3 and TRBJ2-7, with 11 positions matching TRBD2. In germline, CDR1 is MNHEY, CDR2 SVGEGT. The CDR3 length is 15 residues. The junction had 9 bases not matched to a gene; V was cut back by 7 bases and J by 4 bases. CDR3 sequence: CASTNGASGRYEQYF. The CDR3 DNA reads as TGTGCCAGCACTAACGGCGCTAGCGGGAGGTACGAGCAGTACTTC.

The rearrangement joins TRBV12-3 or TRBV12-4 to TRBJ1-1; 10 positions agree with TRBD1. The CDR3 totals 14 residues. V lost 5 bases and J lost 11; bases outside the gene matches: 11. The CDR3 DNA reads TGTGCCAGCAGTCCGATAGACAGGGGGCTTAGGGCTTTCTTT. Translation: CASSPIDRGLRAFF.

This clonotype was detected many times. The chain couples TRBV18 to TRBJ2-7, with D perhaps matching TRBD1 (5 bases). CDR1 and CDR2 from the germline V gene are KGHSH and LQKENI. The length of the CDR3 is 14 residues. V was shortened by 6 bases and J by 4 bases, with 16 bases between the two germline ends. The CDR3 nucleotides are TGTGCCAGCTCGCCCGCCCTAGACAGTTACGAGCAGTACTTC. It codes for CASSPALDSYEQYF. Looking up the rest from reference TRBV18 and TRBJ2-7 gives the full variable domain: NAGVMQNPRHLVRRRGQEARLRCSPMKGHSHVYWYRQLPEEGLKFMVYLQKENIIDESGMPKERFSAEFPKEGPSILRIQQVVRGDSAAYFCASSPALDSYEQYFGPGTRLTVT.

This clonotype has only a few counts. The chain's CDR3 is CASSRSGGKETQYF. The CDR3, as DNA: TGTGCCAGCAGCCGCTCTGGGGGAAAAGAGACCCAGTACTTC. The chain links TRBV28 to TRBJ2-5; possibly TRBD1 or TRBD2 for D (5 bases each). The germline V gene encodes CDR1 MDHEN and CDR2 SYDVKM. The CDR3 length is 14 residues. The germline V and J ends were trimmed by 6 bases and 3 bases, with 14 bases remaining between them.

This clonotype was counted ten times or more. The J gene is TRBJ2-6, the V gene TRBV11-1; D gene uncertain. The CDR3 covers 16 residues. The V gene's germline CDR1 is SGHAT and CDR2 FQDESV (reference sequence). The V end lost 0 bases, the J end lost 0 bases, and 6 bases lay between the germline ends. CDR3 nucleotides: TGTGCCAGCAGCTTAGCCGCGTCCTCTGGGGCCAACGTCCTGACTTTC. Translated: CASSLAASSGANVLTF.

This clonotype was recorded at least ten times. The V and J genes are TRBV12-5 and TRBJ2-7; D is perhaps TRBD2 (6 bases). With 4 bases removed from V and 3 bases from J, the gap between germline ends came to 16 bases. Germline CDR1 reads LGHNT; CDR2 reads FRNRAP. The CDR3 covers 15 residues. DNA of the CDR3: TGTGCTAGTGGTTCCGACGGGACTCCAGTCTACGAGCAGTACTTC. This encodes CASGSDGTPVYEQYF.